By share, the clone carrying this TCR beta chain ranks as medium-sized. Its antigen is not known. This record belongs to a study of tumor and adjacent non-tumor tissue in lung cancer. Whole-study results and caveats: Significantly higher TCR diversity was found in tumor than normal lung. Tumor repertoires had a smaller top 100 clone share than normal lung.

Germline CDR1 is MNHNS and CDR2 is SASEGT. V gave up 3 bases and J gave up 4 bases; unmatched junction bases: 6. The length of the CDR3 is 15 residues. The template was RNA from unsorted bulk tissue. Distant lung tissue was collected more than 3 cm away from the tumor edge. Donors were chemotherapy-naive, newly diagnosed lung cancer surgical patients in China, August–late 2014. A modified ARM-PCR protocol with three rounds of nested PCR amplified TCRbeta. TCRdb redid the calling of the multiplex PCR reads with MiXCR, one entry per CDR3 protein. The sample contains 45,000 to 65,000 distinct CDR3 sequences, 70% to 80% of which appear only once.

This chain links TRBV6-1 with TRBJ2-1; 7 nucleotides align to TRBD2. This receptor was taken from a woman aged 55-70 years with non-small cell lung cancer. Input material: distant non-tumor lung tissue. CDR3 region: CASSEQAGRYNEQFF. The CDR3 bases are TGTGCCAGCAGTGAGCAAGCGGGACGATACAATGAGCAGTTCTTC.